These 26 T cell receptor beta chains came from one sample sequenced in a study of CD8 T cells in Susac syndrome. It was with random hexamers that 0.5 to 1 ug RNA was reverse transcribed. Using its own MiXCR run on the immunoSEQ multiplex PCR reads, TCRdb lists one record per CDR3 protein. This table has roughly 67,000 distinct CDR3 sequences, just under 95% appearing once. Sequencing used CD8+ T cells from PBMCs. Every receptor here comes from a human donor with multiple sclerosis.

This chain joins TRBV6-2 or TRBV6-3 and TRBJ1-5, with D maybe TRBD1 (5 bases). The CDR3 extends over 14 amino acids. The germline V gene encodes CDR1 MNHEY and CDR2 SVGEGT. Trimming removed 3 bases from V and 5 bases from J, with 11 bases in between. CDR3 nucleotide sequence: TGTGCCAGCAGTTATGTTGGGGGATATCAGCCCCAGCATTTT. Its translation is CASSYVGGYQPQHF.

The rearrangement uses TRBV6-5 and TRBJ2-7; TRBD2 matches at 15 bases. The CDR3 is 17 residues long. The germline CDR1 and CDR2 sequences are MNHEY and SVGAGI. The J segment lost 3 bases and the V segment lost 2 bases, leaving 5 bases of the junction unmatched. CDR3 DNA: TGTGCCAGCAGTTACGGACTAGCGGGAGGGGATTTCTACGAGCAGTACTTC. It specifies CASSYGLAGGDFYEQYF.

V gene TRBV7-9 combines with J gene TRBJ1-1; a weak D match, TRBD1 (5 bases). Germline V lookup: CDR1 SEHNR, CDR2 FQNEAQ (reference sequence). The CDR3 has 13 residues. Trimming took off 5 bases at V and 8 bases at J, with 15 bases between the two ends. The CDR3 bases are TGTGCCAGCAGCCTTCCTTGGGGGGACGAAGCTTTCTTT. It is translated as CASSLPWGDEAFF.

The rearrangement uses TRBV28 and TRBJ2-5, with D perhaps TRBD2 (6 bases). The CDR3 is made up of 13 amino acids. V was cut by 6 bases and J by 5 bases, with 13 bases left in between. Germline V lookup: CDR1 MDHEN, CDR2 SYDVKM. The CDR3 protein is CASSLREEETQYF. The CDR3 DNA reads TGTGCCAGCAGCCTCAGGGAGGAGGAGACCCAGTACTTC.

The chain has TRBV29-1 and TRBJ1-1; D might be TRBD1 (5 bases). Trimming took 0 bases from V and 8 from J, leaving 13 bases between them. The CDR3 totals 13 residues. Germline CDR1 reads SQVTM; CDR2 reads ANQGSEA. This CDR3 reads CSVEEWGFREAFF. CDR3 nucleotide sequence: TGCAGCGTTGAAGAATGGGGGTTCCGGGAAGCTTTCTTT.

The CDR3 reads CSVTGFSYEQYF. The CDR3 DNA is TGCAGCGTTACAGGTTTCTCCTACGAGCAGTACTTC. This chain links TRBV29-1 with TRBJ2-7, with D maybe TRBD1 (5 bases). This CDR3 is 12 amino acids long. The V end was cut by 5 bases, the J end by 0 bases, with 8 bases between. Germline V CDR1 and CDR2: SQVTM, ANQGSEA.

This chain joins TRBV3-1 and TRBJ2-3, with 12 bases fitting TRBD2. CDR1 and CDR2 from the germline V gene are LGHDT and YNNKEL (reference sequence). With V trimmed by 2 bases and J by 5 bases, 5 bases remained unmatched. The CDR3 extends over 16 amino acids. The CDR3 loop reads CASSQPRLAGEDTQYF. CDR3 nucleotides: TGTGCCAGCAGCCAACCGCGACTAGCGGGGGAAGATACGCAGTATTTT.

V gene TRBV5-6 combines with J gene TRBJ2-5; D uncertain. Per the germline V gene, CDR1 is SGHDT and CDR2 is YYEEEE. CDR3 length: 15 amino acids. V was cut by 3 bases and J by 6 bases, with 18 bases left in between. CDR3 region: CASSYRTSLMQTQYF. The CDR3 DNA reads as TGTGCCAGCAGCTATCGGACCAGTCTGATGCAGACCCAGTACTTC.

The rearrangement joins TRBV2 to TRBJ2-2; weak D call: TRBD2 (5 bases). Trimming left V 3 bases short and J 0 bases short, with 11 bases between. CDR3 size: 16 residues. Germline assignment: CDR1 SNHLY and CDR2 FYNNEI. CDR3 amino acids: CASSDEGGPNTGELFF. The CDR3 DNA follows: TGTGCCAGCAGTGACGAGGGTGGGCCGAACACCGGGGAGCTGTTTTTT.

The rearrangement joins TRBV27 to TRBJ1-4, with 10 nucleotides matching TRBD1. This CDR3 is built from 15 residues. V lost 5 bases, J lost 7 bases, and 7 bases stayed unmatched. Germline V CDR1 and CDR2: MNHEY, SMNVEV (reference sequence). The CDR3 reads CASSPRDRGSEKLFF. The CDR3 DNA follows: TGTGCCAGCAGTCCGAGGGACAGGGGAAGTGAAAAACTGTTTTTT.

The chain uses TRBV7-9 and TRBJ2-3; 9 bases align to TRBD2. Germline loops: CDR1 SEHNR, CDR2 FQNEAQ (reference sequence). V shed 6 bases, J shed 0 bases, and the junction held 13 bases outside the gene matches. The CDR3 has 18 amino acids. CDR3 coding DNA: TGTGCCAGCAGACCAGGAAGGGCTAGCGGGGCTAGCACAGATACGCAGTATTTT. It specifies CASRPGRASGASTDTQYF.

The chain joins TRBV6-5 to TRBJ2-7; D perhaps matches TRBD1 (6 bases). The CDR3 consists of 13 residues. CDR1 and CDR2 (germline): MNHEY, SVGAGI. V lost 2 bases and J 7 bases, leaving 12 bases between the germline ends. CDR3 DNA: TGTGCCAGCAGTTACCCAGGGGCCTGGGAGCAGTACTTC. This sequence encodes CASSYPGAWEQYF.

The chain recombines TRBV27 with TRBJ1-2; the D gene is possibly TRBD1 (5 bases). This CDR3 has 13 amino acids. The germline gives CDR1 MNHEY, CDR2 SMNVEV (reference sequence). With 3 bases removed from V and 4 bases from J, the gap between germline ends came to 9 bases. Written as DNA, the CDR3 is TGTGCCAGCAGTTTGGGAGGGACCTATGGCTACACCTTC. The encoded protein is CASSLGGTYGYTF.

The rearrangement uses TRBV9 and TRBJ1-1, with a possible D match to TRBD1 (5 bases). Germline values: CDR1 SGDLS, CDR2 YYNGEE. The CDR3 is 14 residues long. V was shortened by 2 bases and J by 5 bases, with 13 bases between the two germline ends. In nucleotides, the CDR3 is TGTGCCAGCAGCGTCGGGGCGGTAGGAACTGAAGCTTTCTTT. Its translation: CASSVGAVGTEAFF.

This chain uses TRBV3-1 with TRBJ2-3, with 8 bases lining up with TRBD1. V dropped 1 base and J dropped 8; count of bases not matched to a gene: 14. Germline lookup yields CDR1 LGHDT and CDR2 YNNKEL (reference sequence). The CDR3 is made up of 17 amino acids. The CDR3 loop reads CASSQAEQAGGAGTQYF. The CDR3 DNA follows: TGTGCCAGCAGCCAAGCGGAACAGGCAGGGGGCGCCGGTACGCAGTATTTT.

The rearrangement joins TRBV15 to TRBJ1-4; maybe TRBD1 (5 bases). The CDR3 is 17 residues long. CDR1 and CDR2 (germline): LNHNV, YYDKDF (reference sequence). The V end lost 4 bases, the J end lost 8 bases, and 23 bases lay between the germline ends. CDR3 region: CATSNSALVGEEEKLFF. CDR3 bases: TGTGCCACCAGCAATTCGGCCCTCGTGGGGGAAGAGGAAAAACTGTTTTTT.

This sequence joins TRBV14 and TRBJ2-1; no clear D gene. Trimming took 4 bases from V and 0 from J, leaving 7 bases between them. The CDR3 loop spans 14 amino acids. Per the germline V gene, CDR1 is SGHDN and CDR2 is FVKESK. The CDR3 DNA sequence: TGTGCCAGCAGCCGCCCGAGCTCCTACAATGAGCAGTTCTTC. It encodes CASSRPSSYNEQFF.

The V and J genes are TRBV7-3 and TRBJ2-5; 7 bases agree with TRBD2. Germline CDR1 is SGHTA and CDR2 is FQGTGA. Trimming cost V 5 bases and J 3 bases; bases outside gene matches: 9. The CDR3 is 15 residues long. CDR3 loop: CASSRWGGGKETQYF. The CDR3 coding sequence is TGTGCCAGCAGCCGATGGGGGGGAGGCAAAGAGACCCAGTACTTC.

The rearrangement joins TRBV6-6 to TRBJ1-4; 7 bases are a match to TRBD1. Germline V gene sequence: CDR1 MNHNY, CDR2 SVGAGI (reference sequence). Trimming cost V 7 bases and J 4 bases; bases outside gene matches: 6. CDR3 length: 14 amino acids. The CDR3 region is CASTLGTVNEKLFF. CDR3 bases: TGTGCCAGCACCCTCGGGACAGTTAATGAAAAACTGTTTTTT.

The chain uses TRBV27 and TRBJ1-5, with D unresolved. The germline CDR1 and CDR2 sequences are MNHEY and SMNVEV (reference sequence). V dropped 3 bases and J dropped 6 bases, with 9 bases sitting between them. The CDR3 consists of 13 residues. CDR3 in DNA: TGTGCCAGCAGTTTCACGGGGTCTCAGCCCCAGCATTTT. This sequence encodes CASSFTGSQPQHF.

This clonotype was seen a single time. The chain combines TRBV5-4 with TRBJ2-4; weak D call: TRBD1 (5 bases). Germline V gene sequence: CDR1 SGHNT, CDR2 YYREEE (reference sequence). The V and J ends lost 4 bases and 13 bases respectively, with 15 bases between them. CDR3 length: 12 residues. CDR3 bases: TGTGCCAGCAGCGCTCACTTACAGGAGCAGTACTTC. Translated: CASSAHLQEQYF.

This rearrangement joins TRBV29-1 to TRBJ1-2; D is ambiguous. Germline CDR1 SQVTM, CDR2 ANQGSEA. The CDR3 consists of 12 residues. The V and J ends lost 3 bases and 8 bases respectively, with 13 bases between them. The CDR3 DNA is TGCAGCGTTGACCTCCGGCAGTCGGGCTACACCTTC. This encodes CSVDLRQSGYTF.

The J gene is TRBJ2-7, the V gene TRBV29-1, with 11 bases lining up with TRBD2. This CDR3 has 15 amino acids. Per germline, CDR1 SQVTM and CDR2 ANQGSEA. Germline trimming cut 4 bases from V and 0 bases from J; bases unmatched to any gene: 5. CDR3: CSVAGLAASSYEQYF. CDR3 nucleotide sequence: TGCAGCGTTGCGGGACTAGCGGCTAGCTCCTACGAGCAGTACTTC.

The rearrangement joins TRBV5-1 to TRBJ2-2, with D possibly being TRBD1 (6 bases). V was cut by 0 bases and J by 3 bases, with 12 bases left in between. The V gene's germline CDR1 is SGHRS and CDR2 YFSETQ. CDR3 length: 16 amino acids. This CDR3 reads CASSLAGRGYTGELFF. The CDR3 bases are TGCGCCAGCAGCTTGGCGGGCAGGGGTTACACCGGGGAGCTGTTTTTT.

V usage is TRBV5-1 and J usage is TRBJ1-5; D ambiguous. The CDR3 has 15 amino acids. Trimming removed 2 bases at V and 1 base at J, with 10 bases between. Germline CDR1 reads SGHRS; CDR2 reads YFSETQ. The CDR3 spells CASSFSGASNQPQHF. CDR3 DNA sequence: TGCGCCAGCAGCTTTTCCGGAGCGAGCAATCAGCCCCAGCATTTT. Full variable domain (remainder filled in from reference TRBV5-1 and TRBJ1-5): KAGVTQTPRYLIKTRGQQVTLSCSPISGHRSVSWYQQTPGQGLQFLFEYFSETQRNKGNFPGRFSGRQFSNSRSEMNVSTLELGDSALYLCASSFSGASNQPQHFGDGTRLSIL.

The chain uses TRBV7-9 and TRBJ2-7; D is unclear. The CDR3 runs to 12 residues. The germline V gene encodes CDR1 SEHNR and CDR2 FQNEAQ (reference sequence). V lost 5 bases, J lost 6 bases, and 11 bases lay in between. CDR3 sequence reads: CASSRQTIEQYF. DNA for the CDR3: TGTGCCAGCAGCCGGCAAACTATCGAGCAGTACTTC.